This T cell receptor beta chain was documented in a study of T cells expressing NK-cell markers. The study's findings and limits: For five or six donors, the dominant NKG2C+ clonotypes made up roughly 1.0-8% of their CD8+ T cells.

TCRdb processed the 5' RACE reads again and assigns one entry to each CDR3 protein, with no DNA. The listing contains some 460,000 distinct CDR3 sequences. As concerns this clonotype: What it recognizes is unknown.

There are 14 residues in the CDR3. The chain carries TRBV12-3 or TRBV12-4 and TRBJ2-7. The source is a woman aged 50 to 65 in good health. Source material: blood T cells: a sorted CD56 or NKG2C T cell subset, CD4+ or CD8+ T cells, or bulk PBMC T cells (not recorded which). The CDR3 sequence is CASRREGGGYEQYF.